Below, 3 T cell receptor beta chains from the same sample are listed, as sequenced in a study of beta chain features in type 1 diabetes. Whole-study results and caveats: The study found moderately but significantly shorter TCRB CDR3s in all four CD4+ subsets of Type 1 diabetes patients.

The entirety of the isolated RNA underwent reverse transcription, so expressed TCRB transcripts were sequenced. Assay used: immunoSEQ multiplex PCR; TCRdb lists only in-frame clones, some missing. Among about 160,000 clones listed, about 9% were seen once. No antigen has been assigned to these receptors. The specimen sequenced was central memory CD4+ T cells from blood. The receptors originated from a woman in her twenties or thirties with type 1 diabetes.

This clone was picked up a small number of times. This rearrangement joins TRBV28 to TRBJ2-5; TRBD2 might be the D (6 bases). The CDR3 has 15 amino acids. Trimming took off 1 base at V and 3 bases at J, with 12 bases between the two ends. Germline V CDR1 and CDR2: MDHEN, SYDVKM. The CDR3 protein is CASSLLGSGKETQYF. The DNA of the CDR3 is TGTGCCAGCAGTTTATTGGGTAGCGGCAAAGAGACCCAGTACTTC.

For the CDR3, the DNA is TGTGCCAGCAGTTACTCACAGGGCCAGTACGAGCAGTACTTC. Protein sequence: CASSYSQGQYEQYF. V gene TRBV6-5 combines with J gene TRBJ2-7; tentatively, D is TRBD1 (6 bases). The germline V gene has CDR1 MNHEY and CDR2 SVGAGI. The CDR3 loop spans 14 amino acids. The V gene lost 0 bases and the J gene lost 4 bases, with 10 bases spanning the gap.

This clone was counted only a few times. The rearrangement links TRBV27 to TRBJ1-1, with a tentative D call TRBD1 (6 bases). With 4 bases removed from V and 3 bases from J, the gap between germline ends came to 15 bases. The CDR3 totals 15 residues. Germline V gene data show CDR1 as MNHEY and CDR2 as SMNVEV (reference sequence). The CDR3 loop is CASSSHRQDYTEAFF. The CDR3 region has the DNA TGTGCCAGCAGTTCCCACCGACAGGACTACACTGAAGCTTTCTTT.